This record covers a single T cell receptor beta chain. No antigen is known for it. The source of the sample is a study of T-cell memory formation after mild COVID-19. From germline, CDR1 is SGHDN and CDR2 FVKESK. V dropped 1 base and J dropped 1; count of bases not matched to a gene: 5. CDR3 length: 18 amino acids. Using its own MiXCR run on the 5' RACE reads, TCRdb lists one record per CDR3 protein. The sample has about 340,000 distinct CDR3 sequences; 10% to 15% are singletons. Study outcomes and limitations: Day 15 to 85 contracting clones showed balanced CD4/CD8; later expanders leaned CD4+.

Sequenced sample: PBMCs or a T cell subset sorted from them (not recorded which). The clonotype originates from a man younger than 35 who had mild COVID-19 (a few samples of this study predate the infection). Cell type and time point are not known. The chain recombines TRBV14 with TRBJ2-3, with 13 positions matching TRBD2. CDR3 residues: CASSQALGTSGGTDTQYF. CDR3 nucleotide sequence: TGTGCCAGCAGCCAAGCCCTCGGGACTAGCGGGGGCACAGATACGCAGTATTTT. Looking up the rest from reference TRBV14 and TRBJ2-3 gives the full variable domain: EAGVTQFPSHSVIEKGQTVTLRCDPISGHDNLYWYRRVMGKEIKFLLHFVKESKQDESGMPNNRFLAERTGGTYSTLKVQPAELEDSGVYFCASSQALGTSGGTDTQYFGPGTRLTVL.